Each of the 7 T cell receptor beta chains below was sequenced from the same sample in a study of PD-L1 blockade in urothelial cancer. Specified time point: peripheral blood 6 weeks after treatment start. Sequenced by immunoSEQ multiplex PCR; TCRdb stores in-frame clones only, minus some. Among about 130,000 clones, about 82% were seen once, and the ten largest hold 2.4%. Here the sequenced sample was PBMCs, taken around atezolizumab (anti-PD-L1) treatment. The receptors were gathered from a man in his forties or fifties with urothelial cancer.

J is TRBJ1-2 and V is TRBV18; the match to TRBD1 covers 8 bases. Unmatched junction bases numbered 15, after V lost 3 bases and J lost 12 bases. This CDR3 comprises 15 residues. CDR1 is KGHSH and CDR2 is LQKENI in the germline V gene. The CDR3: CASSPPLAGGSFHTF. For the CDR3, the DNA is TGTGCCAGCTCACCGCCGTTGGCAGGGGGCTCGTTTCACACCTTC.

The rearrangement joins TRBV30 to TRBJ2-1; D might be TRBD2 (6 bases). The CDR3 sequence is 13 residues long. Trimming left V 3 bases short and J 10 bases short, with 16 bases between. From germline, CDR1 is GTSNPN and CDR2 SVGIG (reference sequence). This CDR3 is CAWSRGGSDEQFF. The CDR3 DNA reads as TGTGCCTGGAGCCGGGGAGGCAGCGACGAGCAGTTCTTC. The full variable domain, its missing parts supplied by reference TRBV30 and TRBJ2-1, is SQTIHQWPATLVQPVGSPLSLECTVEGTSNPNLYWYRQAAGRGLQLLFYSVGIGQISSEVPQNLSASRPQDRQFILSSKKLLLSDSGFYLCAWSRGGSDEQFFGPGTRLTVL.

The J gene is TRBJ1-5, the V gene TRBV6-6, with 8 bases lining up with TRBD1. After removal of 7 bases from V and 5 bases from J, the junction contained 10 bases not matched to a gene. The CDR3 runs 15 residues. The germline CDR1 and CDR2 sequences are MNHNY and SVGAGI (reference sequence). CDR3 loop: CASKPPGGRDQPQHF. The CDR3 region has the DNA TGTGCCAGCAAACCTCCAGGGGGCCGCGATCAGCCCCAGCATTTT.

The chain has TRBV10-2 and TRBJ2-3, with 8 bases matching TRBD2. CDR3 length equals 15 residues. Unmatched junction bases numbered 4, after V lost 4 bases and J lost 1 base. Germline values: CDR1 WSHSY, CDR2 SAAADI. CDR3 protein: CASSGIAGRTDTQYF. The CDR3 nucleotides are TGCGCCAGCAGTGGTATAGCGGGACGCACAGATACGCAGTATTTT.

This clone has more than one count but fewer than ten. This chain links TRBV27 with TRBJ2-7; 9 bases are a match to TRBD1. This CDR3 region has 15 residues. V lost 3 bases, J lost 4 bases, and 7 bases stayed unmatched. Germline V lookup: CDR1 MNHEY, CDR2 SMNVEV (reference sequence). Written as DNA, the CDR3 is TGTGCCAGCAGTTTTTCCGGGACAGGGAATTACGAGCAGTACTTC. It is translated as CASSFSGTGNYEQYF.

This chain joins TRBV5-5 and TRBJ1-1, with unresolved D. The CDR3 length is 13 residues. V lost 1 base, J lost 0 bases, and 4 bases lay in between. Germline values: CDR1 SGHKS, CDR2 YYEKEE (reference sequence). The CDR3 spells CASSLRLNTEAFF. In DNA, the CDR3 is TGTGCCAGCAGCTTGCGTTTGAACACTGAAGCTTTCTTT.

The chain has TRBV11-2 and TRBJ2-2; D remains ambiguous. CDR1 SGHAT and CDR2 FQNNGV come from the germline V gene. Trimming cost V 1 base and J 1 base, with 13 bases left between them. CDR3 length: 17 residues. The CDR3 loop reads CASSLGSETLNTGELFF. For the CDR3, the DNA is TGTGCCAGCAGCTTAGGATCCGAGACACTGAACACCGGGGAGCTGTTTTTT.